These 20 T cell receptor beta chains came from one sample sequenced in a study of blood T cell repertoires in COVID-19. Clones were read by immunoSEQ multiplex PCR, and TCRdb kept only the in-frame ones, dropping some. This table holds 110,000 or so clones, 75% to 80% found once. The material sequenced was peripheral blood. These receptor sequences come from a human donor in a cohort sampled during active COVID-19.

This clone was observed a handful of times. The J gene is TRBJ2-3, the V gene TRBV10-1; a possible D gene is TRBD2 (6 bases). CDR3 length: 15 amino acids. V was trimmed by 4 bases and J by 0 bases, leaving 11 bases between them. CDR1 and CDR2 from the germline V gene are WNHNN and SYGVQD (reference sequence). CDR3 loop: CASSAGTSSTDTQYF. CDR3 DNA: TGCGCCAGCAGTGCCGGGACTTCTAGCACAGATACGCAGTATTTT.

The genes are TRBV29-1 and TRBJ1-2, with D tentatively TRBD1 (6 bases). The length of the CDR3 is 12 residues. Trimming pared 4 bases from V and 1 base from J, leaving 7 bases between. The germline V gene encodes CDR1 SQVTM and CDR2 ANQGSEA. CDR3 DNA: TGCAGCGTTGGGGACAATAACTATGGCTACACCTTC. It encodes CSVGDNNYGYTF. The whole variable domain, remainder taken from reference TRBV29-1 and TRBJ1-2, is SAVISQKPSRDICQRGTSLTIQCQVDSQVTMMFWYRQQPGQSLTLIATANQGSEATYESGFVIDKFPISRPNLTFSTLTVSNMSPEDSSIYLCSVGDNNYGYTFGSGTRLTVV.

The rearrangement links TRBV21-1 to TRBJ1-6; the table gives TRBD1 as D, unverified against the DNA. TRBV21-1 is a pseudogene segment. The CDR3 is 16 residues long. CDR3 sequence: CASSGTFSSYNSPLHF. In DNA, the CDR3 is TGTGCCAGCAGCGGGACATTCAGCTCCTATAATTCACCCCTCCACTTT.

In this sample, this clone turned up once. The genes are TRBV6-5 and TRBJ2-3; 10 positions match TRBD2. After removal of 7 bases from V and 6 bases from J, the junction contained 4 bases not matched to a gene. The CDR3 is made up of 13 amino acids. The germline CDR1 and CDR2 sequences are MNHEY and SVGAGI. CDR3 sequence reads: CASTAGGVDTQYF. The CDR3 DNA is TGTGCCAGCACAGCGGGAGGGGTCGATACGCAGTATTTT.

The chain recombines TRBV19 with TRBJ1-5, with 9 positions matching TRBD1. Unmatched junction bases numbered 4, after V lost 5 bases and J lost 2 bases. The CDR3 consists of 15 residues. Germline CDR1 reads LNHDA; CDR2 reads SQIVND (reference sequence). CDR3 coding DNA: TGTGCCAGTAGTTTGGACAGGGGCGGCAATCAGCCCCAGCATTTT. Amino acid sequence: CASSLDRGGNQPQHF.

The V and J genes are TRBV30 and TRBJ1-5; 8 positions agree with TRBD1. This CDR3 has 14 residues. Germline CDR1 reads GTSNPN; CDR2 reads SVGIG (reference sequence). V shed 2 bases, J shed 7 bases, and the junction held 7 bases outside the gene matches. CDR3 loop: CAWSRQGAGQPQHF. For the CDR3, the DNA is TGTGCCTGGAGTCGGCAGGGGGCGGGACAGCCCCAGCATTTT.

The chain links TRBV11-2 to TRBJ1-3; 8 bases are shared with TRBD1. CDR3 size: 14 residues. V lost 5 bases, J lost 4 bases, and 4 bases stayed unmatched. In germline, CDR1 is SGHAT, CDR2 FQNNGV. The CDR3 spells CASSQTGVGNTIYF. The CDR3 bases are TGTGCCAGCAGCCAGACAGGGGTCGGAAACACCATATATTTT.

The V call is TRBV7-9, the J call TRBJ2-7, with D perhaps matching TRBD1 (6 bases). The CDR3 covers 12 residues. Germline V lookup: CDR1 SEHNR, CDR2 FQNEAQ (reference sequence). Between the trimmed V and J ends, which lost 6 bases and 6 bases, there was a span of 12 bases. The CDR3: CASSDRTVEQYF. The CDR3 region has the DNA TGTGCCAGCAGTGACAGGACTGTCGAGCAGTACTTC.

The chain recombines TRBV5-4 with TRBJ1-3, with TRBD1 identical over 12 bases. CDR1 is SGHNT, CDR2 YYREEE, per germline (reference sequence). The CDR3 length is 15 residues. With V trimmed by 3 bases and J by 4 bases, 2 bases remained unmatched. The CDR3 bases are TGTGCCAGCAGCTCGGGACAGGGGGCAGGAAACACCATATATTTT. Translating it yields CASSSGQGAGNTIYF.

The V and J genes are TRBV6-5 and TRBJ1-3, with 7 bases lining up with TRBD1. The V gene end was trimmed by 6 bases and the J gene end by 0 bases; junction bases not matched to a gene: 2. The length of the CDR3 is 14 residues. Germline loops: CDR1 MNHEY, CDR2 SVGAGI. This chain's CDR3 is CASSRDSSGNTIYF. CDR3 DNA sequence: TGTGCCAGCAGCAGGGACAGCTCTGGAAACACCATATATTTT.

CDR3 bases: TGTGCTAGTGGACCTCTAGCGGGGGGGCCAAACGGGGAGCTGTTTTTT. It translates to CASGPLAGGPNGELFF. J is TRBJ2-2 and V is TRBV12-5; 12 nucleotides match TRBD2. CDR1 is LGHNT, CDR2 FRNRAP, per germline. After removal of 6 bases from V and 7 bases from J, the junction contained 9 bases not matched to a gene. The CDR3 has 16 amino acids.

The genes are TRBV7-2 and TRBJ1-3; TRBD1 might be the D (6 bases). The CDR3 runs 15 residues. Trimming left V 5 bases short and J 0 bases short, with 11 bases between. CDR1 and CDR2 from the germline V gene are SGHTA and FQGNSA. The CDR3 DNA follows: TGTGCCAGCAGCCGGGGGGCCTACTCTGGAAACACCATATATTTT. Its translation is CASSRGAYSGNTIYF.

This chain joins TRBV5-1 and TRBJ2-3; TRBD1 agrees at 9 bases. This CDR3 comprises 15 residues. V trimming: 4 bases; J trimming: 3 bases; junction bases outside the gene matches: 6. Germline lookup yields CDR1 SGHRS and CDR2 YFSETQ. The CDR3 DNA is TGCGCCAGCAGCATTTCCGGGACAGGGACAGATACGCAGTATTTT. Translation gives CASSISGTGTDTQYF.

The rearrangement uses TRBV7-9 and TRBJ2-5, with D perhaps TRBD2 (6 bases). The V gene's germline CDR1 is SEHNR and CDR2 FQNEAQ (reference sequence). V shed 3 bases and J shed 2 bases, with 10 bases lying between them. The CDR3 loop spans 14 amino acids. DNA of the CDR3: TGTGCCAGCAGCTTCCGGGGGACGCAAGAGACCCAGTACTTC. This encodes CASSFRGTQETQYF.

CDR3 protein: CASSPLTSRRAFF. The DNA of the CDR3 is TGTGCCAGCAGTCCCCTGACCTCGAGGCGGGCTTTCTTT. The rearrangement joins TRBV28 to TRBJ1-1; the D is unclear. The CDR3 runs to 13 residues. Per germline, CDR1 MDHEN and CDR2 SYDVKM. Trimming took off 5 bases at V and 11 bases at J, with 18 bases between the two ends.

CDR3 nucleotides: TGTGCCAGCAGCCTAGGTTTGGTAGTAGGTTCACCCCTCCACTTT. Its protein product is CASSLGLVVGSPLHF. This chain connects TRBV27 to TRBJ1-6; no clear D gene. Germline V gene data show CDR1 as MNHEY and CDR2 as SMNVEV (reference sequence). The V end was cut by 6 bases, the J end by 9 bases, with 18 bases between. The CDR3 loop spans 15 amino acids.

The V and J genes are TRBV6-5 and TRBJ1-2; TRBD1 agrees at 7 bases. Losses at the gene ends were 8 bases for V and 4 bases for J; bases not matched to a gene: 10. Germline V gene lookup returns CDR1 MNHEY and CDR2 SVGAGI. The length of the CDR3 is 14 residues. As DNA, the CDR3 is TGTGCCAGCGAGGAGGGGGGACAGAGCTATGGCTACACCTTC. It encodes CASEEGGQSYGYTF.

By sample fraction, this clone is medium-sized. V usage is TRBV23-1 and J usage is TRBJ2-7; tentative D call: TRBD1 (6 bases). TRBV23-1 is flagged as an ORF with uncertain function. With 2 bases removed from V and 1 base from J, the gap between germline ends came to 6 bases. The CDR3 covers 13 residues. In nucleotides, the CDR3 is TGCGCCAGCAGTCAACAGGGGTCCTACGAGCAGTACTTC. It yields the protein CASSQQGSYEQYF.

The chain carries TRBV27 and TRBJ2-1, with 12 bases lining up with TRBD2. The CDR3 consists of 15 residues. With 7 bases clipped from V and 9 bases from J, the junction kept 10 bases outside the gene matches. The germline V gene has CDR1 MNHEY and CDR2 SMNVEV (reference sequence). The chain's CDR3 is CASTETSGSISEQFF. The DNA for the CDR3 is TGTGCCAGCACCGAGACTAGCGGGAGTATCAGTGAGCAGTTCTTC.

The gene calls are TRBV3-1 (or the pseudogene TRBV3-2) and TRBJ1-3, with D unresolved. The CDR3 has 15 residues. CDR1 and CDR2 (germline): LGHDT, YNNKEL (reference sequence). Trimming pared 3 bases from V and 0 bases from J, leaving 9 bases between. The CDR3 sequence: CASSHAGSSGNTIYF. The CDR3 nucleotides are TGTGCCAGCAGCCACGCGGGGAGCTCTGGAAACACCATATATTTT.